The 5 T cell receptor beta chains below were found in one sample sequenced in a study of blood T cell repertoires in COVID-19. Sequencing used immunoSEQ multiplex PCR; TCRdb keeps in-frame clones, though not all of them. The sample has approximately 200,000 clones, around 88% seen once. The sequencing sample was made of peripheral blood. Receptor source: a woman aged 25 to 39 with acute or convalescent COVID-19.

The rearrangement joins TRBV9 to TRBJ2-5; tentative D call: TRBD2 (6 bases). The CDR3 covers 14 residues. The germline gives CDR1 SGDLS, CDR2 YYNGEE. Trimming stripped 3 bases from V and 5 bases from J, with 14 bases between. The CDR3 DNA is TGTGCCAGCAGCGCCCGGAGGGCCTCGGAGACCCAGTACTTC. Protein sequence: CASSARRASETQYF. The whole variable domain, remainder taken from reference TRBV9 and TRBJ2-5, is DSGVTQTPKHLITATGQRVTLRCSPRSGDLSVYWYQQSLDQGLQFLIQYYNGEERAKGNILERFSAQQFPDLHSELNLSSLELGDSALYFCASSARRASETQYFGPGTRLLVL.

The chain links TRBV9 to TRBJ2-1; TRBD2 matches 8 bases. Losses at the gene ends were 2 bases for V and 7 bases for J; bases not matched to a gene: 17. CDR1 SGDLS and CDR2 YYNGEE come from the germline V gene. The CDR3 extends over 18 amino acids. CDR3 nucleotide sequence: TGTGCCAGCAGCGTCGACCCAGCGGGAGTTAGGGTATGGAATGAGCAGTTCTTC. Translation: CASSVDPAGVRVWNEQFF.

This chain links TRBV9 with TRBJ2-1; TRBD2 matches 9 bases. Trimming removed 2 bases from V and 8 bases from J; junction bases left unmatched: 5. Germline CDR1 is SGDLS and CDR2 is YYNGEE. The CDR3 contains 14 residues. Here the CDR3 DNA reads TGTGCCAGCAGCGTCGCTAGCGGGAAATATGAGCAGTTCTTC. Protein sequence: CASSVASGKYEQFF.

V gene TRBV19 combines with J gene TRBJ2-1, with a tentative D call TRBD1 (6 bases). Trimming pared 0 bases from V and 6 bases from J, leaving 9 bases between. Per germline, CDR1 LNHDA and CDR2 SQIVND (reference sequence). CDR3 size: 14 residues. The CDR3 nucleotides are TGTGCCAGTAGTATAGAACAGGGCCCCAATGAGCAGTTCTTC. It yields the protein CASSIEQGPNEQFF.

This clone was seen just once. This sequence joins TRBV6-5 and TRBJ2-5; no clear D. The CDR3 contains 15 residues. The germline gives CDR1 MNHEY, CDR2 SVGAGI. The germline V and J ends were trimmed by 6 bases and 5 bases, with 19 bases remaining between them. The CDR3 region is CASRATGSRSETQYF. As DNA, the CDR3 is TGTGCCAGCAGAGCCACGGGTTCAAGAAGTGAGACCCAGTACTTC.